Listed below are T cell receptor beta chains from one sample, sequenced in a study of blood T cell repertoires in COVID-19. TCRdb's copy holds only in-frame clones and misses some; the assay was immunoSEQ multiplex PCR. The data contain some 290,000 clones, 85% to 90% of them singletons. Specimen: peripheral blood. Receptors originate from a woman aged 25 to 39 with COVID-19, enrolled during active disease. Each CDR3 is given with its conserved first and last residue. The D gene is left open where the match is weak. The size field is filled for only some rows; it gives once, few, many or a size class.

V gene,D gene,clone size,J gene,CDR3 protein,CDR3 DNA
TRBV27,TRBD1,-,TRBJ2-5,CASRPNRGEGETQYF,TGTGCCAGCAGGCCTAACAGGGGAGAGGGAGAGACCCAGTACTTC
TRBV5-4,-,few,TRBJ2-3,CASSYREDTQYF,TGTGCCAGCAGCTACAGGGAAGATACGCAGTATTTT
TRBV7-2,-,once,TRBJ2-1,CASTPGGPGEQFF,TGTGCCAGCACCCCAGGAGGGCCAGGGGAGCAGTTCTTC
TRBV3-1/TRBV3-2,TRBD2,-,TRBJ2-3,CASGYSLAGETDTQYF,TGTGCCAGCGGATACTCACTAGCGGGAGAGACAGATACGCAGTATTTT
TRBV5-1,TRBD2,-,TRBJ2-3,CASSFGTSGSTDTQYF,TGCGCCAGCAGCTTCGGGACTAGCGGTAGCACAGATACGCAGTATTTT
TRBV29-1,TRBD1,-,TRBJ2-3,CSVRQGAADTQYF,TGCAGCGTCAGACAGGGGGCGGCAGATACGCAGTATTTT
TRBV7-7,-,-,TRBJ2-5,CASSLERSQETQYF,TGTGCCAGCAGCTTAGAACGGAGCCAAGAGACCCAGTACTTC
TRBV11-2,TRBD2,few,TRBJ2-2,CASSLGASGGAGELFF,TGTGCCAGCAGCTTAGGGGCCAGCGGGGGCGCCGGGGAGCTGTTTTTT
TRBV28,-,few,TRBJ1-2,CASSSPRTANYGYTF,TGTGCCAGCAGTTCACCCAGGACAGCTAACTATGGCTACACCTTC
TRBV18,TRBD1,once,TRBJ1-5,CASSQLQGLNQPQHF,TGTGCCAGCTCACAACTACAGGGGCTCAATCAGCCCCAGCATTTT
TRBV25-1,-,-,TRBJ1-2,CASSGPGSKGSGYTF,TGTGCCAGCAGTGGCCCCGGGTCGAAGGGGTCGGGCTACACCTTC
TRBV18,TRBD1,-,TRBJ1-5,CASSRGQDNQPQHF,TGTGCCAGCTCACGGGGACAGGACAATCAGCCCCAGCATTTT
TRBV30,-,-,TRBJ1-4,CAWSSGSEKLFF,TGTGCCTGGAGCTCTGGCAGTGAAAAACTGTTTTTT
TRBV30,-,-,TRBJ2-5,CAWSGGPQETQYF,TGTGCCTGGAGTGGAGGTCCCCAAGAGACCCAGTACTTC
TRBV28,-,-,TRBJ1-1,CASTIRGDTEAFF,TGTGCCAGCACAATCAGGGGCGACACTGAAGCTTTCTTT
TRBV7-2,TRBD1,-,TRBJ1-1,CASSPTGRTEAFF,TGTGCCAGCAGCCCGACAGGGAGAACTGAAGCTTTCTTT
TRBV3-1/TRBV3-2,TRBD2,-,TRBJ2-7,CASSPPGGLGSYEQYF,TGTGCCAGCAGCCCACCGGGGGGACTAGGCTCCTACGAGCAGTACTTC
TRBV3-1/TRBV3-2,TRBD2,-,TRBJ2-1,CASSHLTRTTSGQVSYNEQFF,TGTGCCAGCAGCCACCTTACCCGCACAACTAGCGGTCAAGTCTCCTACAATGAGCAGTTCTTC
TRBV5-1,-,-,TRBJ2-1,CASSWDTYNEQFF,TGCGCCAGCAGCTGGGACACATACAATGAGCAGTTCTTC
TRBV3-1/TRBV3-2,-,-,TRBJ2-5,CASSQDRQETQYF,TGTGCCAGCAGCCAGGACAGACAAGAGACCCAGTACTTC
TRBV5-6,TRBD1,few,TRBJ1-3,CASSLLTGSEVSGNTIYF,TGTGCCAGCAGCTTGCTGACAGGGAGCGAGGTTTCTGGAAACACCATATATTTT
TRBV28,-,-,TRBJ1-5,CASSIGQTGQPQHF,TGTGCCAGCAGTATTGGACAGACGGGTCAGCCCCAGCATTTT
TRBV7-9,TRBD2,-,TRBJ2-3,CASRLLAGVDTQYF,TGTGCCAGCAGATTACTAGCGGGAGTAGATACGCAGTATTTT
TRBV4-1,TRBD1,-,TRBJ1-5,CASSQDQGARDQPQHF,TGCGCCAGCAGCCAAGATCAGGGGGCCCGCGATCAGCCCCAGCATTTT
TRBV27,-,-,TRBJ1-1,CASSLLGRPGEAFF,TGTGCCAGCAGTTTATTGGGGCGCCCGGGTGAAGCTTTCTTT
TRBV2,TRBD2,-,TRBJ2-1,CASSAGTSGANEQFF,TGTGCCAGCAGTGCGGGGACTAGCGGGGCTAATGAGCAGTTCTTC